These T cell receptor beta chains were read from a single sample in a study of cytomegalovirus exposure and HLA in healthy donors. Clones were sequenced by immunoSEQ multiplex PCR, and TCRdb holds only the in-frame ones, with some missing. The sample consists of approximately 82,000 clones, over 9% of them appearing once. Sequenced sample: PBMCs. The receptors shown here come from a man aged 60-69 years in good health and CMV-seropositive. Each CDR3 is given with its conserved first and last residue. D genes are given only for firm matches. Size is stated for part of the rows, as once, few or many counts, or as a class when the clone is expanded.

v_gene	abundance	d_gene	j_gene	CDR3nt	CDR3aa
TRBV29-1	NA	TRBD1	TRBJ1-2	TGCAGCGTTGAAGAGGTAGAAAGGGGGCCCGATGGCTACACCTTC	CSVEEVERGPDGYTF
TRBV11-2	NA	NA	TRBJ1-2	TGTGCCAGCAGCCAACAGGTGAACTATGGCTACACCTTC	CASSQQVNYGYTF
TRBV5-1	NA	NA	TRBJ2-5	TGCGCCAGCAGCTTGGTAATTGGGGCGCGGGAGACCCAGTACTTC	CASSLVIGARETQYF
TRBV6-6	few	NA	TRBJ1-2	TGTGCCGGGGGGGGTAATGGCTACACCTTC	CAGGGNGYTF
TRBV5-4	few	TRBD2	TRBJ2-2	TGTGCCAGCAGCTTGGGACTAGCGGAGAACACCGGGGAGCTGTTTTTT	CASSLGLAENTGELFF
TRBV4-1	NA	NA	TRBJ1-6	TGCGCCAGCAGCCAAGAGGGGCAGAGCTCCTATAATTCACCCCTCCACTTT	CASSQEGQSSYNSPLHF
TRBV6-4	few	TRBD2	TRBJ2-1	TGTGCCACCGCGCGGGAGAGAAACAATGAGCAGTTCTTC	CATARERNNEQFF
TRBV10-3	few	TRBD1	TRBJ1-5	TGTGCCATCAGTGATATACCGGGACAGGCCATCTTT	CAISDIPGQAIF
TRBV5-1	NA	NA	TRBJ2-2	TGCGCCAGCAGCTTGGCCAAGAGTAACGGGGAGCTGTTTTTT	CASSLAKSNGELFF
TRBV30	NA	NA	TRBJ2-7	TGTGCCTGGAGTCAGACCTACGAGCAGTACTTC	CAWSQTYEQYF
TRBV27	medium-sized	TRBD1	TRBJ1-1	TGTGCCAGCAGTCCCCTCGGTGCAGGGGGGAACACTGAAGCTTTCTTT	CASSPLGAGGNTEAFF
TRBV4-1	few	NA	TRBJ1-3	TGCGCCAGCAGCCAATGGGCCCGGGGGGACACCATATATTTT	CASSQWARGDTIYF
TRBV6-1	few	NA	TRBJ2-6	TGTGCCAGCAGTGGTGACAGATCTGGGGCCAACGTCCCGACTTTC	CASSGDRSGANVPTF
TRBV15	NA	TRBD2	TRBJ2-1	TGTGCCACCAGAACTAGCGGGGATAGCTCCTACAATGAGCAGTTCTTC	CATRTSGDSSYNEQFF
TRBV5-6	NA	NA	TRBJ1-2	TGTGCCAGCAGCTCTGGGCATAGCTATGGCTACACCTTC	CASSSGHSYGYTF
TRBV5-1	few	NA	TRBJ2-7	TGCGCCAGCAGCTTGTTAGCGTCGTCCTACGAGCAGTACTTC	CASSLLASSYEQYF
TRBV5-1	NA	TRBD1	TRBJ1-2	TGCGCCAGCAGCCCGGGACAGGGAGTAAATGGCTACACCTTC	CASSPGQGVNGYTF
TRBV2	NA	NA	TRBJ1-6	TGTGCCAGCAGTGCCGGGTTAGGTAATTCACCCCTCCACTTT	CASSAGLGNSPLHF
TRBV18	few	TRBD2	TRBJ2-3	TGTGCCAGCTCACTCGGGAGGGCCACAGATACGCAGTATTTT	CASSLGRATDTQYF
TRBV6-5	few	NA	TRBJ1-6	TGTGCCAGCAGTTTAGGGGATTCACCCCTCCACTTT	CASSLGDSPLHF
TRBV2	NA	TRBD2	TRBJ2-1	TGTGCCAGCAGTGTTAGGGCTAGCGGGGGGAATGAGCAGTTCTTC	CASSVRASGGNEQFF
TRBV29-1	NA	NA	TRBJ1-2	TGCAGCGTTGAAGCCAGGCTCCTTGGCTACACCTTC	CSVEARLLGYTF
TRBV18	NA	NA	TRBJ1-2	TGTGCCAGCTCACCAGGATCGAGGGAAGGCTACACCTTC	CASSPGSREGYTF
TRBV7-3	NA	TRBD1	TRBJ1-1	TGTGCCAGCAGCCCCGGACAGGGGATGAACACTGAAGCTTTCTTT	CASSPGQGMNTEAFF
TRBV30	NA	TRBD2	TRBJ2-1	TGTGCCTGGAGTAACCCCCCGCTAGCGGATTTCACCTACAATGAGCAGTTCTTC	CAWSNPPLADFTYNEQFF
TRBV7-2	NA	TRBD1	TRBJ2-3	TGTGCCAGCAGCTTTAGCCCCACAGGGGGGAAGTATTTT	CASSFSPTGGKYF